This entry lists 24 T cell receptor beta chains sequenced from one sample in a study of T cell changes during pregnancy in multiple sclerosis. Profiled with immunoSEQ multiplex PCR; TCRdb holds only in-frame clones, not every one. The sample lists 75,000 to 95,000 clones, 93% occurring once. Here the sequenced sample was peripheral blood, taken in the second trimester of pregnancy. The receptor source for this set is a female donor with multiple sclerosis, enrolled in a pregnancy study.

This sequence joins TRBV5-1 and TRBJ2-1, with a tentative D call TRBD2 (5 bases). This CDR3 contains 14 residues. The germline V and J ends were trimmed by 3 bases and 3 bases, with 10 bases remaining between them. CDR1 is SGHRS, CDR2 YFSETQ, per germline. In DNA form, the CDR3 reads TGCGCCAGCAGCTACAATAGCGTCTACAATGAGCAGTTCTTC. This gives the protein CASSYNSVYNEQFF.

This chain links TRBV9 with TRBJ1-6; D call uncertain. This CDR3 is 14 amino acids long. Germline values: CDR1 SGDLS, CDR2 YYNGEE. V was cut by 0 bases and J by 7 bases, with 8 bases left in between. The CDR3 sequence: CASSVVSQNSPLHF. The CDR3 DNA reads TGTGCCAGCAGCGTAGTATCCCAGAATTCACCCCTCCACTTT.

As concerns this clone: This specimen includes other DNA sequences encoding the same CDR3. V is TRBV14 and J is TRBJ1-5, with D uncertain. Germline values: CDR1 SGHDN, CDR2 FVKESK. V was cut by 0 bases and J by 6 bases, with 6 bases left in between. This CDR3 has 13 amino acids. CDR3 protein: CASSQDEGQPQHF. In DNA form, the CDR3 reads TGTGCCAGCAGCCAAGACGAGGGTCAGCCCCAGCATTTT.

The chain uses TRBV21-1 and TRBJ1-2; TRBD1 is the table's D call and was not checked against the DNA. TRBV21-1 is an annotated pseudogene. The CDR3 has 18 residues. CDR3 bases: TGTGCCAGCAGCAAATGTAGGGCACAGGGTTATTTTAACTATGGCTACACCTTC. As protein: CASSKCRAQGYFNYGYTF.

This clone has a single count. The V call is TRBV5-4, the J call TRBJ1-2, with 8 bases lining up with TRBD1. Germline assignment: CDR1 SGHNT and CDR2 YYREEE (reference sequence). This CDR3 contains 16 residues. The junction had 14 bases not matched to a gene; V was cut back by 3 bases and J by 7 bases. CDR3: CASSSGQGGWVGGYTF. The CDR3 coding sequence is TGTGCCAGCAGCTCCGGACAGGGCGGTTGGGTAGGTGGCTACACCTTC.

This clone was counted between two and nine times. The rearrangement links TRBV10-3 to TRBJ1-1; D not certain. Trimming removed 0 bases from V and 0 bases from J, with 17 bases in between. The CDR3 length is 18 residues. In germline, CDR1 is ENHRY, CDR2 SYGVKD. CDR3 residues: CAISESSADNLMNTEAFF. The CDR3 DNA sequence: TGTGCCATCAGTGAGTCGAGTGCAGACAATTTAATGAACACTGAAGCTTTCTTT.

This chain joins TRBV10-3 and TRBJ2-3, with TRBD1 as a possible D gene (5 bases). V was clipped by 3 bases and J by 0 bases, with 7 bases between them. CDR1 and CDR2 (germline): ENHRY, SYGVKD. The CDR3 has 14 amino acids. DNA of the CDR3: TGTGCCATCAGTGATCAGGGCAGCACAGATACGCAGTATTTT. This gives the protein CAISDQGSTDTQYF.

V usage is TRBV18 and J usage is TRBJ1-3; weak D call: TRBD1 (5 bases). The germline V and J ends were trimmed by 0 bases and 0 bases, with 12 bases remaining between them. The germline V gene has CDR1 KGHSH and CDR2 LQKENI. This CDR3 has 17 residues. The CDR3 reads CASSPPAGRSSGNTIYF. The CDR3 nucleotides read TGTGCCAGCTCACCACCGGCGGGACGGAGCTCTGGAAACACCATATATTTT.

The chain employs TRBV7-9 and TRBJ1-1; the D gene is possibly TRBD1 (6 bases). The V gene lost 3 bases and the J gene lost 1 base, with 18 bases spanning the gap. The CDR3 sequence is 17 residues long. Per the germline V gene, CDR1 is SEHNR and CDR2 is FQNEAQ (reference sequence). The CDR3: CASSLGLGAGRNTEAFF. In DNA form, the CDR3 reads TGTGCCAGCAGCTTGGGTTTGGGGGCAGGCCGGAACACTGAAGCTTTCTTT.

The chain employs TRBV25-1 and TRBJ2-6; no firm D call. The CDR3 is made up of 15 amino acids. CDR1 and CDR2 (germline): MGHDK, SYGVNS. V lost 1 base, J lost 1 base, and 5 bases lay in between. CDR3 in amino acids: CASSEFSSGANVLTF. The CDR3 DNA follows: TGTGCCAGCAGTGAATTCAGTTCTGGGGCCAACGTCCTGACTTTC.

The V gene is TRBV11-1, the J gene TRBJ1-2, with 9 bases that match TRBD1. CDR1 is SGHAT and CDR2 is FQDESV in the germline V gene (reference sequence). There are 12 residues in the CDR3. Losses at the gene ends were 5 bases for V and 10 bases for J; bases not matched to a gene: 5. DNA for the CDR3: TGTGCCAGCAGCCCGGACAGGGGCGTCTACACCTTC. Translating gives CASSPDRGVYTF.

The chain recombines TRBV29-1 with TRBJ2-1; 11 nucleotides line up with TRBD2. The CDR3 runs to 14 residues. J gave up 3 bases and V 7 bases, and 5 bases lay outside the gene matches. Germline CDR1 is SQVTM and CDR2 is ANQGSEA. CDR3 loop: CSAKGLADYNEQFF. CDR3 DNA: TGCAGCGCCAAGGGACTAGCGGACTACAATGAGCAGTTCTTC.

The genes are TRBV7-9 and TRBJ2-2, with unresolved D. The CDR3 consists of 14 residues. With 5 bases removed from V and 5 bases from J, the gap between germline ends came to 12 bases. Germline V gene lookup returns CDR1 SEHNR and CDR2 FQNEAQ (reference sequence). For the CDR3, the DNA is TGTGCCAGCAGCCCGAGGTCCGGTACCGGGGAGCTGTTTTTT. This translates into CASSPRSGTGELFF.

This chain uses TRBV27 with TRBJ2-3; the match to TRBD2 covers 7 bases. V was pared by 2 bases and J by 2 bases, with 1 base of the junction left unmatched. Germline V gives CDR1 MNHEY, CDR2 SMNVEV (reference sequence). The CDR3 is 14 residues long. In DNA form, the CDR3 reads TGTGCCAGCAGTTTAGCGGGGGACACAGATACGCAGTATTTT. Translated: CASSLAGDTDTQYF.

The J gene is TRBJ2-4, the V gene TRBV25-1; 11 positions match TRBD2. The CDR3 is made up of 17 amino acids. J was trimmed by 4 bases and V by 3 bases; bases with no gene match: 8. Germline V gene lookup returns CDR1 MGHDK and CDR2 SYGVNS. In nucleotides, the CDR3 is TGTGCCAGCAGTGATAATACTAGCGGGGGCTATAAAAACATTCAGTACTTC. Amino acid sequence: CASSDNTSGGYKNIQYF.

This clone has a single count. This chain joins TRBV5-6 and TRBJ2-3, with D possibly being TRBD1 (5 bases). This CDR3 has 12 amino acids. V lost 2 bases to trimming and J lost 11 bases, with 12 bases between them. The germline gives CDR1 SGHDT, CDR2 YYEEEE. The CDR3 DNA follows: TGTGCCAGCAGCTTTGACAGTCATGGGCAGTATTTT. It codes for CASSFDSHGQYF.

The chain joins TRBV27 to TRBJ2-1, with TRBD1 identical over 7 bases. The germline CDR1 and CDR2 sequences are MNHEY and SMNVEV (reference sequence). The junction had 11 bases not matched to a gene; V was cut back by 4 bases and J by 5 bases. The CDR3 runs to 16 residues. The CDR3 nucleotides are TGTGCCAGCAGTTCCTATTGGACAGGAAGCAACAATGAGCAGTTCTTC. Residues: CASSSYWTGSNNEQFF.

This clone was seen just once. The chain is built from TRBV5-1 and TRBJ1-2; D is perhaps TRBD1 (6 bases). This CDR3 spans 15 amino acids. V dropped 4 bases and J dropped 4 bases, with 17 bases sitting between them. In germline, CDR1 is SGHRS, CDR2 YFSETQ. Here the CDR3 reads CASSPGTTGIYGYTF. The DNA of the CDR3 is TGCGCCAGCAGCCCGGGGACAACAGGGATCTATGGCTACACCTTC. Based on the CDR3 plus reference TRBV5-1 and TRBJ1-2, the full variable domain is KAGVTQTPRYLIKTRGQQVTLSCSPISGHRSVSWYQQTPGQGLQFLFEYFSETQRNKGNFPGRFSGRQFSNSRSEMNVSTLELGDSALYLCASSPGTTGIYGYTFGSGTRLTVV.

This clone has a single count. The chain carries TRBV6-5 and TRBJ1-3; 7 bases match TRBD1. Germline trimming cut 2 bases from V and 2 bases from J; bases unmatched to any gene: 6. Germline V gene sequence: CDR1 MNHEY, CDR2 SVGAGI. The CDR3 extends over 16 amino acids. The CDR3 spells CASSYLRQGPGNTIYF. The CDR3 DNA is TGTGCCAGCAGTTACCTCAGACAGGGACCTGGAAACACCATATATTTT.

The chain links TRBV5-1 to TRBJ2-3; 8 nucleotides match TRBD2. The ends lost 4 bases at V and 1 base at J; junction bases unmatched: 5. CDR1 is SGHRS, CDR2 YFSETQ, per germline. This CDR3 has 15 amino acids. The CDR3 DNA sequence: TGCGCCAGCAGCCCGGAAGCGGGGGGCACAGATACGCAGTATTTT. It codes for CASSPEAGGTDTQYF. Full variable domain (missing parts from reference TRBV5-1 and TRBJ2-3): KAGVTQTPRYLIKTRGQQVTLSCSPISGHRSVSWYQQTPGQGLQFLFEYFSETQRNKGNFPGRFSGRQFSNSRSEMNVSTLELGDSALYLCASSPEAGGTDTQYFGPGTRLTVL.

The chain combines TRBV2 with TRBJ2-5; D possibly corresponds to TRBD2 (5 bases). The V gene lost 2 bases and the J gene lost 7 bases, with 8 bases spanning the gap. Germline CDR1 reads SNHLY; CDR2 reads FYNNEI. The CDR3 contains 12 residues. The CDR3 nucleotides read TGTGCCAGCAGTGAACTAGCAGGGACCCAGTACTTC. Translation: CASSELAGTQYF.

This sequence joins TRBV10-2 and TRBJ2-1; tentatively, D is TRBD2 (6 bases). The CDR3 has 11 amino acids. Germline CDR1 and CDR2: WSHSY and SAAADI. DNA of the CDR3: TGCGCTTTAGCCCGGGGGAATGAGCAGTTCTTC. Protein: CALARGNEQFF.

V gene TRBV13 combines with J gene TRBJ2-7, with D maybe TRBD1 (6 bases). Per germline, CDR1 PRHDT and CDR2 FYEKMQ (reference sequence). CDR3 length: 14 amino acids. Trimming took 5 bases from V and 0 from J, leaving 11 bases between them. The DNA of the CDR3 is TGTGCCAGCAGCCCCGACAGGTCCTCCTACGAGCAGTACTTC. Encoded protein: CASSPDRSSYEQYF.

V gene TRBV9 combines with J gene TRBJ2-6; TRBD2 might be the D (5 bases). Looked up from germline, CDR1 is SGDLS and CDR2 is YYNGEE. The CDR3 is 21 amino acids. V shed 0 bases and J shed 2 bases, with 24 bases lying between them. The CDR3 here is CASSVATGEEAGPAGANVLTF. CDR3 sequence (DNA): TGTGCCAGCAGCGTAGCTACGGGTGAGGAGGCCGGCCCGGCTGGGGCCAACGTCCTGACTTTC.